This record looks at one T cell receptor (beta chain) sequence and its context. Its antigen is unknown. Since a much larger clone is just one base distant, this may be a read error. The data stem from a study of glioma-infiltrating T cells. General study findings and limits: Above-expected tissue-blood divergence occurred in all gliomas, most in low-grade ones.

The iRepertoire nested amplicon-rescue multiplex PCR amplified TCR alpha and beta CDR3s from RNA. MiXCR, run by TCRdb on the multiplex PCR reads, gives a single entry per CDR3 protein. The table records 100,000 to 150,000 distinct CDR3 sequences, more than 20% of them present only once. V dropped 2 bases and J dropped 8 bases, with 22 bases sitting between them. This CDR3 contains 17 residues. Germline CDR1 is MGHRA and CDR2 is YSYEKL. This TCR came from a human donor with low-grade glioma or glioblastoma, undergoing nonglioma brain surgery, or in good health (not recorded which). J is TRBJ2-1 and V is TRBV4-1, with TRBD2 as a possible D gene (6 bases). Material: glioma tissue, nonneoplastic brain tissue, or PBMCs (not recorded which). The CDR3: CASSQSGHVTRVDEQFF. CDR3 nucleotides: TGCGCCAGCAGCCAAAGTGGTCACGTGACTAGGGTGGATGAGCAGTTCTTC.